One sample yielded the 30 T cell receptor beta chains listed below, sequenced in a study of cytomegalovirus exposure and HLA in healthy donors. The PCR employed 60 Vbeta primers together with 13 Jbeta primers. Sequenced by immunoSEQ multiplex PCR; TCRdb stores in-frame clones only, minus some. This sample has roughly 100,000 clones, with about 13% found just once. Source material: PBMCs. The receptors shown here come from a man between 40 and 49 years old in good health and CMV-seropositive.

This sequence joins TRBV10-1 and TRBJ1-2; 7 nucleotides agree with TRBD1. Germline CDR1 is WNHNN and CDR2 is SYGVQD (reference sequence). This CDR3 spans 13 amino acids. The trim removed 4 bases at V and 2 bases at J, leaving 1 base unmatched. The chain's CDR3 is CASSVGQNYGYTF. CDR3 DNA: TGCGCCAGCAGTGTGGGACAGAACTATGGCTACACCTTC.

This clone was picked up a small number of times. This chain uses TRBV27 with TRBJ2-2, with 10 positions matching TRBD1. Germline values: CDR1 MNHEY, CDR2 SMNVEV (reference sequence). This CDR3 comprises 15 residues. V shed 5 bases and J 4 bases; nucleotides not matched to a gene: 4. DNA for the CDR3: TGTGCCAGCAGTCCCTGGACAGGGGGCACCGGGGAGCTGTTTTTT. Amino acids: CASSPWTGGTGELFF.

The chain combines TRBV6-5 with TRBJ2-2, with 7 bases lining up with TRBD1. Trimming cost V 6 bases and J 0 bases; bases outside gene matches: 4. The CDR3 spans 15 residues. The germline V gene encodes CDR1 MNHEY and CDR2 SVGAGI. DNA of the CDR3: TGTGCCAGCAGCCACGGGACAGCGAACACCGGGGAGCTGTTTTTT. This codes for CASSHGTANTGELFF.

The chain has TRBV19 and TRBJ1-2; 7 bases are shared with TRBD1. The CDR3 has 20 residues. Trimming at V came to 4 bases and at J to 4 bases, leaving 24 bases not matched to a gene. Germline V lookup: CDR1 LNHDA, CDR2 SQIVND (reference sequence). CDR3 residues: CASSNPSPGTAMLVGYGYTF. The CDR3 DNA reads as TGTGCCAGTAGTAACCCCAGCCCCGGGACAGCCATGCTGGTCGGCTATGGCTACACCTTC.

The chain combines TRBV5-1 with TRBJ2-1; TRBD1 agrees at 7 bases. The CDR3 is 13 amino acids. Trimming took 2 bases from V and 6 from J; bases not matched to a gene: 2. Germline values: CDR1 SGHRS, CDR2 YFSETQ. CDR3 bases: TGCGCCAGCAGCTTAACAGGGGCCAATGAGCAGTTCTTC. Translating gives CASSLTGANEQFF.

This clone was picked up a small number of times. The V call is TRBV28, the J call TRBJ2-7, with 10 bases fitting TRBD1. Germline CDR1 and CDR2: MDHEN and SYDVKM. Trimming at V came to 4 bases and at J to 2 bases, leaving 5 bases not matched to a gene. This CDR3 has 15 amino acids. DNA for the CDR3: TGTGCCAGCAGTTCCGGGGACAGGGGAGCCTACGAGCAGTACTTC. Translated, it gives CASSSGDRGAYEQYF.

This clone came up a few times. V gene TRBV10-3 combines with J gene TRBJ2-4; D is perhaps TRBD1 (6 bases). Germline lookup yields CDR1 ENHRY and CDR2 SYGVKD. V gave up 10 bases and J gave up 0 bases, with 13 bases separating them. The CDR3 loop spans 14 amino acids. CDR3 bases: TGTGCCACACAGACAGGCCAAGCCAAAAACATTCAGTACTTC. Translation gives CATQTGQAKNIQYF.

The chain has TRBV6-5 and TRBJ2-3; weak D call: TRBD1 (6 bases). Looked up from germline, CDR1 is MNHEY and CDR2 is SVGAGI. CDR3 size: 16 residues. The ends were cut back, 4 bases at V and 0 bases at J, with 14 bases in the middle. CDR3 coding DNA: TGTGCCAGCAGTTCGCTGGGACACACTAGCACAGATACGCAGTATTTT. Amino acid sequence: CASSSLGHTSTDTQYF.

The CDR3 loop reads CASRVTSGTPNEQFF. In nucleotides, the CDR3 is TGTGCCAGCAGAGTGACTAGCGGGACACCCAATGAGCAGTTCTTC. The chain has TRBV6-1 and TRBJ2-1; 11 bases fit TRBD2. V lost 6 bases, J lost 6 bases, and 7 bases stayed unmatched. In germline, CDR1 is MNHNS, CDR2 SASEGT. This CDR3 is built from 15 residues.

This clone has just a few counts. The chain links TRBV9 to TRBJ2-7; 8 bases agree with TRBD2. V lost 7 bases, J lost 2 bases, and 8 bases stayed unmatched. This CDR3 is built from 14 residues. Germline assignment: CDR1 SGDLS and CDR2 YYNGEE. The chain's CDR3 is CASGRGDEPYEQYF. In nucleotides, the CDR3 is TGTGCCAGCGGGCGGGGGGACGAACCCTACGAGCAGTACTTC.

The rearrangement joins TRBV10-1 to TRBJ2-3; 7 nucleotides agree with TRBD1. Germline-derived CDR1 and CDR2 are WNHNN and SYGVQD (reference sequence). The ends lost 6 bases at V and 6 bases at J; junction bases unmatched: 6. The CDR3 is made up of 13 amino acids. The CDR3 loop is CASSPGQIDTQYF. Here the CDR3 DNA reads TGCGCCAGCAGCCCGGGACAGATCGATACGCAGTATTTT.

CDR3 DNA sequence: TGTGCCAGCTCACTGGGGACAGTAGCCAAAAACATTCAGTACTTC. Protein product: CASSLGTVAKNIQYF. This chain links TRBV18 with TRBJ2-4; the match to TRBD1 covers 7 bases. Germline lookup yields CDR1 KGHSH and CDR2 LQKENI. The J segment lost 0 bases and the V segment lost 4 bases, leaving 3 bases of the junction unmatched. The CDR3 length is 15 residues.

This chain's CDR3 is CSVGGLAGDDEQFF. CDR3 in DNA: TGCAGCGTTGGGGGACTAGCGGGAGACGATGAGCAGTTCTTC. The chain uses TRBV29-1 and TRBJ2-1, with TRBD2 matching over 14 bases. Germline CDR1 SQVTM, CDR2 ANQGSEA. The CDR3 spans 14 residues. With 4 bases clipped from V and 8 bases from J, the junction kept 4 bases outside the gene matches.

This clone was counted only a few times. The chain combines TRBV7-2 with TRBJ2-2; D is uncertain. From germline, CDR1 is SGHTA and CDR2 FQGNSA. The ends were cut back, 5 bases at V and 4 bases at J, with 11 bases in the middle. The CDR3 length is 14 residues. DNA for the CDR3: TGTGCCAGCAGCGCGATGCTATCCACCGGGGAGCTGTTTTTT. Encoded protein: CASSAMLSTGELFF. Full variable domain (rest looked up from reference TRBV7-2 and TRBJ2-2): GAGVSQSPSNKVTEKGKDVELRCDPISGHTALYWYRQSLGQGLEFLIYFQGNSAPDKSGLPSDRFSAERTGGSVSTLTIQRTQQEDSAVYLCASSAMLSTGELFFGEGSRLTVL.

This clone occurred a few times. The V call is TRBV9, the J call TRBJ1-1; unclear D gene. This CDR3 comprises 13 residues. Germline V CDR1 and CDR2: SGDLS, YYNGEE. Trimming shortened V by 5 bases and J by 2 bases, and 10 bases separated the two germline ends. The CDR3 protein is CASRSGSNTEAFF. The CDR3 nucleotides read TGTGCCAGCAGGTCGGGTTCTAACACTGAAGCTTTCTTT. The entire variable domain, with the rest obtained from reference TRBV9 and TRBJ1-1, is as follows: DSGVTQTPKHLITATGQRVTLRCSPRSGDLSVYWYQQSLDQGLQFLIQYYNGEERAKGNILERFSAQQFPDLHSELNLSSLELGDSALYFCASRSGSNTEAFFGQGTRLTVV.

The chain combines TRBV7-8 with TRBJ2-3, with 10 nucleotides matching TRBD2. Germline assignment: CDR1 SGHVS and CDR2 FQNEAQ. The CDR3 runs 15 residues. The V and J ends lost 1 base and 5 bases, in that order; junction bases with no gene match: 3. CDR3 nucleotides: TGTGCCAGCAGCTTAGGTGGACTAGCGGAAGATACGCAGTATTTT. This translates into CASSLGGLAEDTQYF.

This rearrangement joins TRBV6-1 to TRBJ1-2; possible D gene TRBD1, 5 bases. The CDR3 sequence is 14 residues long. Germline lookup yields CDR1 MNHNS and CDR2 SASEGT. Trimming cost V 5 bases and J 2 bases, with 12 bases left between them. CDR3 nucleotides: TGTGCCAGCAGTACTGGACGGACAAACTATGGCTACACCTTC. Protein product: CASSTGRTNYGYTF.

This clone was seen only a few times. This chain joins TRBV11-3 and TRBJ2-2; 7 nucleotides line up with TRBD2. This CDR3 spans 15 amino acids. Per the germline V gene, CDR1 is SGHNT and CDR2 is YENEEA. Germline trimming cut 6 bases from V and 8 bases from J; bases unmatched to any gene: 12. The CDR3 protein is CASSPGGLRGGELFF. As DNA, the CDR3 is TGTGCCAGCAGTCCGGGGGGACTTCGGGGAGGGGAGCTGTTTTTT.

Here the CDR3 DNA reads TGTGCCAGCAGCTTAGAATCGGGGTCTGGAAACACCATATATTTT. It yields the protein CASSLESGSGNTIYF. The chain links TRBV7-2 to TRBJ1-3; D is unclear. Trimming stripped 1 base from V and 1 base from J, with 8 bases between. The CDR3 extends over 15 amino acids. CDR1 and CDR2 (germline): SGHTA, FQGNSA.

This clone has ten or more counts. J is TRBJ2-5 and V is TRBV6-1, with a weak D call TRBD1 (5 bases). Per the germline V gene, CDR1 is MNHNS and CDR2 is SASEGT. The CDR3 consists of 14 residues. The V gene lost 3 bases and the J gene lost 0 bases, with 8 bases spanning the gap. The CDR3 loop reads CASSDPTDQETQYF. The CDR3 DNA reads as TGTGCCAGCAGTGACCCGACAGACCAAGAGACCCAGTACTTC.

The V and J genes are TRBV2 and TRBJ1-5; D not resolved. Germline-derived CDR1 and CDR2 are SNHLY and FYNNEI. This CDR3 region has 16 residues. V lost 2 bases and J 0 bases, leaving 11 bases between the germline ends. This CDR3 reads CASSEMGLYSNQPQHF. The CDR3 DNA reads as TGTGCCAGCAGTGAAATGGGCTTGTATAGCAATCAGCCCCAGCATTTT.

This clone has just a few counts. This chain joins TRBV10-3 and TRBJ1-1, with 7 positions matching TRBD1. V trimming: 5 bases; J trimming: 0 bases; junction bases outside the gene matches: 3. Germline CDR1 ENHRY, CDR2 SYGVKD. CDR3 length equals 14 residues. CDR3 in DNA: TGTGCCATCAGTCAAGGGGGCCTGAACACTGAAGCTTTCTTT. Translation: CAISQGGLNTEAFF.

This clone was observed a handful of times. The chain employs TRBV6-5 and TRBJ1-1; 7 bases map to TRBD1. V trimming: 0 bases; J trimming: 10 bases; junction bases outside the gene matches: 5. The CDR3 length is 13 residues. Germline CDR1 is MNHEY and CDR2 is SVGAGI. The CDR3 reads CASSYSGTAGAFF. The CDR3 nucleotides read TGTGCCAGCAGTTACTCCGGGACAGCAGGAGCTTTCTTT.

This clone has a handful of counts. The chain combines TRBV5-1 with TRBJ1-4, with D uncertain. This CDR3 contains 14 residues. Germline V lookup: CDR1 SGHRS, CDR2 YFSETQ. The V and J ends lost 0 bases and 1 base respectively, with 4 bases between them. CDR3 DNA: TGCGCCAGCAGCTTGGCGGGAACTAATGAAAAACTGTTTTTT. This encodes CASSLAGTNEKLFF.

V usage is TRBV19 and J usage is TRBJ1-3, with D possibly TRBD1 on 5 matching bases. Deletions cut 3 bases from V and 0 bases from J, with 12 bases between. Germline V gene data show CDR1 as LNHDA and CDR2 as SQIVND (reference sequence). The CDR3 extends over 16 amino acids. CDR3 DNA sequence: TGTGCCAGTAGTATGGTCGGGACTGTCTCTGGAAACACCATATATTTT. Translated, it gives CASSMVGTVSGNTIYF.

This sequence joins TRBV19 and TRBJ1-5; 7 bases fit TRBD1. V lost 3 bases and J lost 3; bases outside the gene matches: 8. The germline V gene has CDR1 LNHDA and CDR2 SQIVND (reference sequence). The CDR3 covers 16 residues. As DNA, the CDR3 is TGTGCCAGTAGTATCTTCGGCAGGGGGATCAATCAGCCCCAGCATTTT. Protein product: CASSIFGRGINQPQHF.

This sequence joins TRBV6-6 and TRBJ2-7; D ambiguous. The CDR3 is made up of 14 amino acids. Germline-derived CDR1 and CDR2 are MNHNY and SVGAGI (reference sequence). The V and J ends lost 2 bases and 4 bases respectively, with 12 bases between them. The CDR3 loop reads CASSYSSRRYEQYF. The DNA of the CDR3 is TGTGCCAGCAGTTACAGTTCACGGCGGTACGAGCAGTACTTC.

The rearrangement links TRBV20-1 to TRBJ1-1, with 7 bases lining up with TRBD1. The CDR3 runs 11 residues. Germline trimming cut 8 bases from V and 6 bases from J; bases unmatched to any gene: 6. CDR1 DFQATT and CDR2 SNEGSKA come from the germline V gene (reference sequence). The CDR3 DNA reads TGCAGTACGACAGGGTACGCTGAAGCTTTCTTT. As protein: CSTTGYAEAFF.

This CDR3 reads CASSYERQQETQYF. CDR3 sequence (DNA): TGTGCCAGCAGTTACGAGAGACAGCAAGAGACCCAGTACTTC. The chain links TRBV6-6 to TRBJ2-5; TRBD1 is a possible D gene (5 bases). The CDR3 extends over 14 amino acids. V dropped 2 bases and J dropped 2 bases, with 9 bases sitting between them. From germline, CDR1 is MNHNY and CDR2 SVGAGI (reference sequence).

CDR3 nucleotide sequence: TGTGCCAGCAGCTTAGGGGGGCAGTCAAATGAAAAACTGTTTTTT. It yields the protein CASSLGGQSNEKLFF. This chain connects TRBV11-2 to TRBJ1-4; D is perhaps TRBD1 (6 bases). The CDR3 runs to 15 residues. Between the trimmed V and J ends, which lost 1 base and 5 bases, there was a span of 11 bases. CDR1 and CDR2 from the germline V gene are SGHAT and FQNNGV.